A single sample gave rise to the 21 T cell receptor beta chains below, sequenced in a study of brain T cells in children with intractable seizures. Libraries were prepared by immunoSEQ multiplex PCR; TCRdb keeps only in-frame clonotypes and omits some of them. The repertoire has about 340,000 clones, 93% of them found once; the top ten carry 5.5% to 6%. Indicated time point: blood from clinic visit 5 months post-surgery; TSC patient then seizure free. The sequencing here drew on peripheral blood, taken approximately 5 months after surgery. The receptors shown here come from a boy under three years old with tuberous sclerosis and intractable seizures.

The CDR3 DNA sequence: TGTGCCACCAGTGAGAGACAGGGCCCGCAAGAGACCCAGTACTTC. Encoded protein: CATSERQGPQETQYF. The gene calls are TRBV24-1 and TRBJ2-5, with 7 nucleotides matching TRBD1. After removal of 4 bases from V and 2 bases from J, the junction contained 6 bases not matched to a gene. From germline, CDR1 is KGHDR and CDR2 SFDVKD. This CDR3 comprises 15 residues.

This chain joins TRBV7-9 and TRBJ2-1; the D is unclear. V shed 3 bases and J shed 7 bases, with 10 bases lying between them. The CDR3 spans 13 residues. The germline gives CDR1 SEHNR, CDR2 FQNEAQ (reference sequence). The CDR3, as DNA: TGTGCCAGCAGCTTTGCCAACCGGAATGAGCAGTTCTTC. This translates into CASSFANRNEQFF.

The chain carries TRBV29-1 and TRBJ2-1; 9 bases map to TRBD2. With 0 bases clipped from V and 4 bases from J, the junction kept 4 bases outside the gene matches. Germline V CDR1 and CDR2: SQVTM, ANQGSEA. The CDR3 extends over 15 amino acids. As DNA, the CDR3 is TGCAGCGTTGAAGATAGCGGGAGTCTTTACAATGAGCAGTTCTTC. Translated, it gives CSVEDSGSLYNEQFF.

The chain has TRBV9 and TRBJ1-5; D ambiguous. Trimming took off 4 bases at V and 3 bases at J, with 14 bases between the two ends. The CDR3 runs 15 residues. Germline V gives CDR1 SGDLS, CDR2 YYNGEE. In nucleotides, the CDR3 is TGTGCCAGCAGCCCTAGCCCGGTTTCCAATCAGCCCCAGCATTTT. It translates to CASSPSPVSNQPQHF.

This clone was seen only once. CDR3 nucleotides: TGCGCCAGCAGCACCGGGACTAGCGGGAGCACAGATACGCAGTATTTT. Translating it yields CASSTGTSGSTDTQYF. The chain is built from TRBV5-1 and TRBJ2-3; 12 positions match TRBD2. From germline, CDR1 is SGHRS and CDR2 YFSETQ. The CDR3 extends over 16 amino acids. After removal of 4 bases from V and 0 bases from J, the junction contained 3 bases not matched to a gene.

The chain employs TRBV5-1 and TRBJ1-1, with no clear D. In germline, CDR1 is SGHRS, CDR2 YFSETQ. V lost 0 bases and J 1 base, leaving 7 bases between the germline ends. The CDR3 is 14 residues long. CDR3 DNA sequence: TGCGCCAGCAGCTTGGACAACTCGAACACTGAAGCTTTCTTT. Its protein is CASSLDNSNTEAFF.

The chain links TRBV30 to TRBJ2-7, with D maybe TRBD2 (5 bases). The CDR3 is made up of 14 amino acids. The germline gives CDR1 GTSNPN, CDR2 SVGIG (reference sequence). Trimming pared 0 bases from V and 6 bases from J, leaving 15 bases between. The CDR3 DNA reads as TGTGCCTGGAGTGTCAGATTCGGACTTCCCGAGCAGTACTTC. Translated: CAWSVRFGLPEQYF.

This chain links TRBV9 with TRBJ1-4, with D unclear. Germline V CDR1 and CDR2: SGDLS, YYNGEE. The CDR3 is 13 residues long. V lost 0 bases, J lost 5 bases, and 5 bases lay in between. The CDR3, as DNA: TGTGCCAGCAGCGTAGATTCGAATGAAAAACTGTTTTTT. Translation: CASSVDSNEKLFF.

The chain is built from TRBV5-1 and TRBJ1-2, with 7 positions matching TRBD1. There are 15 residues in the CDR3. J lost 0 bases, V lost 4 bases, and 6 bases had no gene match. CDR1 and CDR2 from the germline V gene are SGHRS and YFSETQ. CDR3 sequence: CASSRQGGTNYGYTF. CDR3 coding DNA: TGCGCCAGCAGCCGTCAGGGGGGAACTAACTATGGCTACACCTTC.

This chain links TRBV7-9 with TRBJ1-1; D gene uncertain. CDR3 length: 15 amino acids. With 0 bases removed from V and 1 base from J, the gap between germline ends came to 9 bases. Germline CDR1 reads SEHNR; CDR2 reads FQNEAQ (reference sequence). The CDR3 protein is CASSLASPRNTEAFF. CDR3 DNA sequence: TGTGCCAGCAGCTTAGCTTCTCCCCGGAACACTGAAGCTTTCTTT.

The V gene is TRBV27, the J gene TRBJ1-2, with D hard to call. Trimming left V 5 bases short and J 8 bases short, with 15 bases between. Germline CDR1 is MNHEY and CDR2 is SMNVEV (reference sequence). The CDR3 is 13 amino acids. This CDR3 is CASSLLTSEGYTF. The CDR3 nucleotides read TGTGCCAGCAGTCTCCTTACAAGCGAGGGCTACACCTTC.

The chain couples TRBV5-1 to TRBJ1-3, with 8 bases lining up with TRBD1. V was pared by 3 bases and J by 2 bases, with 16 bases of the junction left unmatched. The CDR3 totals 19 residues. The V gene's germline CDR1 is SGHRS and CDR2 YFSETQ. The CDR3 region is CASSSVGTDRGVAGNTIYF. In DNA form, the CDR3 reads TGCGCCAGCAGCTCGGTTGGAACTGACAGGGGAGTCGCTGGAAACACCATATATTTT.

The chain recombines TRBV21-1 with TRBJ2-5; the listed D gene, TRBD1, was not tested against the DNA. TRBV21-1 is shown as a pseudogene. The CDR3 has 18 residues. The chain's CDR3 is CASSKALGNRDRKETQYF. The CDR3, as DNA: TGTGCCAGCAGCAAAGCGCTTGGGAACCGGGACAGAAAAGAGACCCAGTACTTC.

This clone has just one count. V is TRBV25-1 and J is TRBJ2-6; D not resolved. Trimming removed 6 bases from V and 0 bases from J, with 3 bases in between. In germline, CDR1 is MGHDK, CDR2 SYGVNS. This CDR3 is built from 13 residues. For the CDR3, the DNA is TGTGCCAGCAGACACTCTGGGGCCAACGTCCTGACTTTC. This gives the protein CASRHSGANVLTF.

The chain carries TRBV7-3 and TRBJ2-7, with 7 bases lining up with TRBD2. Trimming cost V 1 base and J 4 bases; bases outside gene matches: 4. CDR1 SGHTA and CDR2 FQGTGA come from the germline V gene. This CDR3 contains 14 residues. The DNA of the CDR3 is TGTGCCAGCAGCTTAAGCGGGGGAGCGTACGAGCAGTACTTC. Protein product: CASSLSGGAYEQYF.

This clone was detected only once. V is TRBV19 and J is TRBJ2-2, with D perhaps matching TRBD2 (6 bases). Trimming stripped 8 bases from V and 0 bases from J, with 10 bases between. Germline CDR1 is LNHDA and CDR2 is SQIVND (reference sequence). This CDR3 contains 14 residues. CDR3 region: CASGGTANTGELFF. Written as DNA, the CDR3 is TGTGCCAGTGGGGGGACGGCGAACACCGGGGAGCTGTTTTTT.

V gene TRBV2 combines with J gene TRBJ2-1, with a weak D call TRBD2 (5 bases). Between the trimmed V and J ends, which lost 8 bases and 6 bases, there was a span of 14 bases. Looked up from germline, CDR1 is SNHLY and CDR2 is FYNNEI. The CDR3 is 13 amino acids. CDR3 DNA sequence: TGTGCCAGCCCCCTAGACTATCCCAATGAGCAGTTCTTC. Residues: CASPLDYPNEQFF.

This clone was recorded only once. The chain uses TRBV19 and TRBJ1-2, with D uncertain. V dropped 3 bases and J dropped 5 bases, with 16 bases sitting between them. The CDR3 is made up of 15 amino acids. Germline V CDR1 and CDR2: LNHDA, SQIVND (reference sequence). The CDR3, as DNA: TGTGCCAGTAGTATCACGCGAACAGCCACGTATGGCTACACCTTC. Translation gives CASSITRTATYGYTF. Full variable domain (remainder filled in from reference TRBV19 and TRBJ1-2): DGGITQSPKYLFRKEGQNVTLSCEQNLNHDAMYWYRQDPGQGLRLIYYSQIVNDFQKGDIAEGYSVSREKKESFPLTVTSAQKNPTAFYLCASSITRTATYGYTFGSGTRLTVV.

This sequence joins TRBV18 and TRBJ2-1, with TRBD1 as a possible D gene (5 bases). Trimming stripped 5 bases from V and 0 bases from J, with 14 bases between. The CDR3 covers 16 residues. The germline V gene has CDR1 KGHSH and CDR2 LQKENI. CDR3 coding DNA: TGTGCCAGCTCATTCACAGGATCCCCCTCCTACAATGAGCAGTTCTTC. Translating gives CASSFTGSPSYNEQFF.

J is TRBJ2-3 and V is TRBV30, with 7 bases lining up with TRBD2. The J segment lost 1 base and the V segment lost 8 bases, leaving 6 bases of the junction unmatched. Germline V CDR1 and CDR2: GTSNPN, SVGIG (reference sequence). This CDR3 is 13 amino acids long. The CDR3 DNA reads TGTGCCGGGACGGCGGGGGGCACAGATACGCAGTATTTT. It is translated as CAGTAGGTDTQYF.

The V gene is TRBV10-1, the J gene TRBJ2-7; D is perhaps TRBD1 (6 bases). The germline V gene has CDR1 WNHNN and CDR2 SYGVQD (reference sequence). The CDR3 covers 14 residues. The V and J ends lost 5 bases and 5 bases respectively, with 16 bases between them. For the CDR3, the DNA is TGCGCCAGCAGTTTCGGGACACCTCTCGACGAGCAGTACTTC. Translation gives CASSFGTPLDEQYF.